Described below is a single T cell receptor beta chain sequence and its context. Antigen specificity is unknown. The method was immunoSEQ multiplex PCR; TCRdb's version includes in-frame clones alone and lacks a portion of them. The data contain over 80,000 clones, 86% of them singletons. These data belong to a study of identifying expanded T cells in peripheral blood. Trimming left V 5 bases short and J 6 bases short, with 10 bases between. The CDR3 totals 12 residues. The V gene's germline CDR1 is SEHNR and CDR2 FQNEAQ (reference sequence). Overall study results and limits: Roughly 1.2 clones differed between technical replicates, versus approximately 16 and 20 over time. Across healthy donors, higher total template counts meant significantly greater roughly two-week count variance.

The sample was blood. The chain uses TRBV7-9 and TRBJ1-1; no definite D call. The sequence was obtained from a person aged 18 to 75 in good health. The CDR3 loop is CASSRGASEAFF. Here the CDR3 DNA reads TGTGCCAGCAGCCGGGGAGCTTCTGAAGCTTTCTTT. Full variable domain (outside the CDR3, taken from reference TRBV7-9 and TRBJ1-1): DTGVSQNPRHKITKRGQNVTFRCDPISEHNRLYWYRQTLGQGPEFLTYFQNEAQLEKSRLLSDRFSAERPKGSFSTLEIQRTEQGDSAMYLCASSRGASEAFFGQGTRLTVV.